These 25 T cell receptor beta chains originate from one sample sequenced in a study of control samples from healthy donors and cancer patients. Method: immunoSEQ multiplex PCR; TCRdb's copy keeps in-frame clones and lacks some. This table has about 61,000 clones, about 90% appearing once. Sequencing input: PBMCs. The receptors derive from a man between 60 and 70 years old with colorectal cancer.

The V and J genes are TRBV7-6 and TRBJ2-3, with 11 bases lining up with TRBD2. Germline values: CDR1 SGHVS, CDR2 FNYEAQ. This CDR3 is 17 amino acids long. Losses at the gene ends were 1 base for V and 1 base for J; bases not matched to a gene: 4. CDR3 protein: CASSLEVTSGGTDTQYF. The CDR3 bases are TGTGCCAGCAGCTTAGAGGTGACTAGCGGGGGCACAGATACGCAGTATTTT.

The genes are TRBV27 and TRBJ1-1, with 7 bases identical to TRBD1. CDR1 MNHEY and CDR2 SMNVEV come from the germline V gene (reference sequence). This CDR3 is 18 amino acids long. Trimming took 0 bases from V and 0 from J; bases not matched to a gene: 10. DNA for the CDR3: TGTGCCAGCAGTTTATCGACAAGGGGGCATTTCATGAACACTGAAGCTTTCTTT. Translation: CASSLSTRGHFMNTEAFF.

V usage is TRBV19 and J usage is TRBJ1-5; perhaps TRBD1 as D (5 bases). There are 15 residues in the CDR3. V was clipped by 3 bases and J by 6 bases, with 15 bases between them. Looked up from germline, CDR1 is LNHDA and CDR2 is SQIVND (reference sequence). The CDR3 sequence is CASSITEMQGQPQHF. The DNA for the CDR3 is TGTGCCAGTAGTATTACTGAAATGCAGGGTCAGCCCCAGCATTTT.

The chain couples TRBV23-1 to TRBJ2-3, with D possibly being TRBD1 or TRBD2 (5 bases each). TRBV23-1 is filed as an ORF, its function uncertain. V lost 2 bases to trimming and J lost 3 bases, with 15 bases between them. The CDR3 consists of 16 residues. The DNA of the CDR3 is TGCGCCAGCAGTCAACCGATACGGGGCCGTACAGATACGCAGTATTTT. Protein product: CASSQPIRGRTDTQYF.

This chain connects TRBV14 to TRBJ2-3, with 8 bases aligning to TRBD2. The germline V gene encodes CDR1 SGHDN and CDR2 FVKESK. Trimming at V came to 6 bases and at J to 5 bases, leaving 4 bases not matched to a gene. The CDR3 is 13 residues long. In nucleotides, the CDR3 is TGTGCCAGCAGTCTTAGCGGGGTAGATACGCAGTATTTT. This gives the protein CASSLSGVDTQYF.

The gene calls are TRBV7-2 and TRBJ2-7, with D perhaps being TRBD1 or TRBD2 (5 bases each). The CDR3 loop spans 15 amino acids. V lost 5 bases, J lost 2 bases, and 16 bases lay in between. Germline V gives CDR1 SGHTA, CDR2 FQGNSA. CDR3 DNA sequence: TGTGCCAGCAGCCTAACGGGACGGGTTACCTACGAGCAGTACTTC. Amino acid sequence: CASSLTGRVTYEQYF.

The V call is TRBV5-5, the J call TRBJ2-3, with D uncertain. There are 16 residues in the CDR3. The V gene lost 0 bases and the J gene lost 1 base, with 12 bases spanning the gap. Per the germline V gene, CDR1 is SGHKS and CDR2 is YYEKEE (reference sequence). The CDR3 DNA is TGTGCCAGCAGCTTGGCGGGCACCCGCGGCACAGATACGCAGTATTTT. It specifies CASSLAGTRGTDTQYF. Combining the CDR3 with reference TRBV5-5 and TRBJ2-3 gives the whole variable domain DAGVTQSPTHLIKTRGQQVTLRCSPISGHKSVSWYQQVLGQGPQFIFQYYEKEERGRGNFPDRFSARQFPNYSSELNVNALLLGDSALYLCASSLAGTRGTDTQYFGPGTRLTVL.

The rearrangement joins TRBV10-3 to TRBJ2-3, with 9 positions matching TRBD2. There are 16 residues in the CDR3. Germline V gives CDR1 ENHRY, CDR2 SYGVKD. After removal of 0 bases from V and 2 bases from J, the junction contained 3 bases not matched to a gene. The CDR3 region is CAISESGGGATDTQYF. Written as DNA, the CDR3 is TGTGCCATCAGTGAGTCGGGCGGGGGGGCCACAGATACGCAGTATTTT.

V usage is TRBV7-3 and J usage is TRBJ2-6, with D perhaps TRBD1 or TRBD2 (5 bases each). Germline V gene data show CDR1 as SGHTA and CDR2 as FQGTGA. The CDR3 spans 17 residues. The V and J ends lost 2 bases and 4 bases respectively, with 15 bases between them. This chain's CDR3 is CASSLRGPDSGANVLTF. DNA of the CDR3: TGTGCCAGCAGCTTACGGGGCCCCGACTCAGGGGCCAACGTCCTGACTTTC.

The V and J genes are TRBV10-3 and TRBJ1-2; no firm D call. Germline loops: CDR1 ENHRY, CDR2 SYGVKD. V was clipped by 0 bases and J by 3 bases, with 5 bases between them. This CDR3 region has 13 residues. CDR3 sequence (DNA): TGTGCCATCAGTGAGTCGGAGGACTATGGCTACACCTTC. Amino acids: CAISESEDYGYTF.

The gene calls are TRBV19 and TRBJ1-4; D is possibly TRBD1 (6 bases). The V end lost 4 bases, the J end lost 8 bases, and 14 bases lay between the germline ends. Germline lookup yields CDR1 LNHDA and CDR2 SQIVND (reference sequence). This CDR3 has 14 amino acids. The CDR3 coding sequence is TGTGCCAGTAGTAAGACAAAGGGGGGAGAAAAACTGTTTTTT. Protein sequence: CASSKTKGGEKLFF.

V and J are TRBV29-1 and TRBJ2-7; possibly TRBD1 or TRBD2 for D (6 bases each). There are 16 residues in the CDR3. V shed 6 bases and J shed 4 bases, with 25 bases lying between them. Per the germline V gene, CDR1 is SQVTM and CDR2 is ANQGSEA. CDR3 nucleotide sequence: TGCAGCGTCACCACGGGGGCCGGGGGTACGGGGTACGAGCAGTACTTC. Amino acid sequence: CSVTTGAGGTGYEQYF.

The chain joins TRBV11-2 to TRBJ2-3; the D gene is possibly TRBD1 (5 bases). This CDR3 is built from 16 residues. The germline gives CDR1 SGHAT, CDR2 FQNNGV. Deletions cut 5 bases from V and 5 bases from J, with 20 bases between. CDR3 in DNA: TGTGCCAGCAGCCACCGAGGCGGTGGGGCGAAAGATACGCAGTATTTT. Its protein is CASSHRGGGAKDTQYF.

The J gene is TRBJ1-1, the V gene TRBV5-4; no definite D call. V shed 4 bases and J shed 0 bases, with 16 bases lying between them. CDR3 length equals 16 residues. Germline loops: CDR1 SGHNT, CDR2 YYREEE (reference sequence). CDR3 protein: CASSPQIDTLNTEAFF. The DNA of the CDR3 is TGTGCCAGCAGCCCCCAAATCGACACTCTGAACACTGAAGCTTTCTTT. Supplemented by reference TRBV5-4 and TRBJ1-1, the full variable domain reads ETGVTQSPTHLIKTRGQQVTLRCSSQSGHNTVSWYQQALGQGPQFIFQYYREEENGRGNFPPRFSGLQFPNYSSELNVNALELDDSALYLCASSPQIDTLNTEAFFGQGTRLTVV.

By frequency in the sample, this clone is large. V is TRBV14 and J is TRBJ1-2; 7 nucleotides agree with TRBD1. The germline gives CDR1 SGHDN, CDR2 FVKESK. This CDR3 is built from 13 residues. Unmatched junction bases numbered 3, after V lost 0 bases and J lost 8 bases. CDR3 region: CASSQEDRAGYTF. The CDR3, as DNA: TGTGCCAGCAGCCAAGAAGACAGGGCAGGCTACACCTTC.

The chain links TRBV7-9 to TRBJ1-4; possibly TRBD1 for D (6 bases). Germline V gene lookup returns CDR1 SEHNR and CDR2 FQNEAQ (reference sequence). The CDR3 runs to 12 residues. The V end was cut by 5 bases, the J end by 14 bases, with 15 bases between. CDR3 DNA: TGTGCCAGCAGCCGGGACAACGGTCAGCTGTTTTTT. Protein sequence: CASSRDNGQLFF.

The CDR3 is CAWRMVSSYNSPLHF. The CDR3 DNA reads TGTGCCTGGAGAATGGTCAGCTCCTATAATTCACCCCTCCACTTT. The chain links TRBV30 to TRBJ1-6; D is ambiguous. The germline gives CDR1 GTSNPN, CDR2 SVGIG (reference sequence). This CDR3 is 15 amino acids long. Trimming removed 3 bases from V and 0 bases from J, with 9 bases in between.

V is TRBV3-1 (or the pseudogene TRBV3-2) and J is TRBJ2-7, with unresolved D. The CDR3 loop spans 13 amino acids. CDR1 is LGHDT and CDR2 is YNNKEL in the germline V gene (reference sequence). V gave up 1 base and J gave up 7 bases, with 11 bases separating them. CDR3 region: CASSQGRVGEQYF. CDR3 coding DNA: TGTGCCAGCAGCCAAGGAAGGGTAGGGGAGCAGTACTTC.

Regarding this clone: At one end the junction does not follow the germline gene, possibly because of a read error. The V call is TRBV7-2, the J call TRBJ1-2, with D perhaps matching TRBD1 (5 bases). The CDR3 is 12 residues long. The V gene's germline CDR1 is SGHTA and CDR2 FQGNSA. CDR3 residues: CASSAERGRWVF. The CDR3 region has the DNA TGTGCCAGCAGCGCCGAGAGGGGAAGGTGGGTCTTC.

This rearrangement joins TRBV7-2 to TRBJ2-4; D not certain. Germline V gives CDR1 SGHTA, CDR2 FQGNSA. Trimming pared 3 bases from V and 0 bases from J, leaving 6 bases between. CDR3 size: 14 residues. The CDR3, as DNA: TGTGCCAGCAGCTTGAGTTTAGCCAAAAACATTCAGTACTTC. It codes for CASSLSLAKNIQYF.

The chain joins TRBV28 to TRBJ2-7; D not resolved. Germline V gene lookup returns CDR1 MDHEN and CDR2 SYDVKM. The V and J ends lost 3 bases and 6 bases respectively, with 9 bases between them. This CDR3 is 12 amino acids long. The CDR3 nucleotides read TGTGCCAGCAGTTTGGGCCTCGTCGAGCAGTACTTC. It is translated as CASSLGLVEQYF.

This clone came up a few times. This rearrangement joins TRBV4-1 to TRBJ2-7; no firm D call. Trimming left V 0 bases short and J 7 bases short, with 13 bases between. CDR1 is MGHRA and CDR2 is YSYEKL in the germline V gene. This CDR3 comprises 14 residues. The CDR3 loop reads CASSQESDISEQYF. CDR3 sequence (DNA): TGCGCCAGCAGCCAAGAAAGCGACATCTCGGAGCAGTACTTC.

This chain links TRBV30 with TRBJ2-7; D unresolved. Germline V gene sequence: CDR1 GTSNPN, CDR2 SVGIG (reference sequence). CDR3 length equals 13 residues. Trimming pared 3 bases from V and 7 bases from J, leaving 16 bases between. The CDR3: CAWSKGLSWEQYF. The DNA of the CDR3 is TGTGCCTGGAGCAAGGGTTTGTCATGGGAGCAGTACTTC.

This clone was seen a few times. The chain recombines TRBV29-1 with TRBJ2-5, with 11 bases aligning to TRBD2. The CDR3 contains 18 residues. CDR1 SQVTM and CDR2 ANQGSEA come from the germline V gene. V shed 6 bases, J shed 3 bases, and the junction held 18 bases outside the gene matches. The CDR3 protein is CSVSGLAGGGGLEETQYF. The CDR3 DNA follows: TGCAGCGTCAGCGGACTAGCGGGTGGTGGGGGCCTCGAAGAGACCCAGTACTTC.

The V and J genes are TRBV3-1 (or the pseudogene TRBV3-2) and TRBJ2-1, with D perhaps being TRBD1 or TRBD2 (5 bases each). The length of the CDR3 is 15 residues. Germline V lookup: CDR1 LGHDT, CDR2 YNNKEL (reference sequence). V lost 5 bases to trimming and J lost 9 bases, with 20 bases between them. This chain's CDR3 is CASSYGASGGSEQFF. As DNA, the CDR3 is TGTGCCAGCAGCTATGGGGCTTCGGGCGGGTCTGAGCAGTTCTTC.